The clone carrying this T cell receptor beta chain was counted many times. The CDR3 is made up of 14 amino acids. Germline V gene sequence: CDR1 SGHRS, CDR2 YFSETQ. Between the trimmed V and J ends, which lost 4 bases and 0 bases, there was a span of 11 bases. The time point was: before trial treatment. Those who qualified had advanced solid tumors (lacking tumor-infiltrating lymphocytes). The data belong to a study of low-dose radiotherapy and immunotherapy resistance in tumors. Study-level information: The schedule for Cohort 2 used 1 Gy per fraction every two weeks, which added up to 13 Gy over 26 weeks.

Primers used for first-strand cDNA, a TRAV- and TRBV-specific set, covered both alpha and beta chains. The TCRs were subjected to amplification over 20 PCR cycles employing a constant-region primer in conjunction with a V-primer adapter. MiXCR was run by TCRdb on the reads, yielding one entry per CDR3 protein. Counted here are about 71,000 distinct CDR3 sequences, around 30% occurring once; the ten biggest clones make up 11%. The sequence derives from a female donor with ovarian cancer. The chain recombines TRBV5-1 with TRBJ2-7; a possible D gene is TRBD2 (6 bases). The sample consisted of PBMCs, taken before treatment. This CDR3 reads CASSRGGISYEQYF. The CDR3 region has the DNA TGCGCCAGCAGCCGGGGAGGAATCTCCTACGAGCAGTACTTC.